The 7 T cell receptor beta chains below were found in one sample sequenced in a study of post-analysis software for immune sequencing data. Study-wide points: Controls had lower frequencies than patients of 4 or 5 TRBV segments, which included TRBV5-6, TRBV5-1 and TRBV20-1.

Their recognized antigens are unknown. TCR beta cDNA libraries had unique molecular identifiers. Via MiXCR, TCRdb re-called the PCR reads, giving one row per CDR3 protein. The sample consists of hundreds of thousands of distinct CDR3 sequences, 44% of them appearing once. What was sequenced was blood. These TCRs come from a girl under 18 with multiple sclerosis.

V and J are TRBV29-1 and TRBJ1-5, with 8 positions matching TRBD1. Germline V gene lookup returns CDR1 SQVTM and CDR2 ANQGSEA. The CDR3 has 13 residues. V was pared by 4 bases and J by 5 bases, with 4 bases of the junction left unmatched. The CDR3 protein is CSVADRDYQPQHF. The CDR3 DNA reads TGCAGCGTTGCGGACAGGGATTATCAGCCCCAGCATTTT.

The chain has TRBV29-1 and TRBJ1-2, with D tentatively TRBD1 (5 bases). Germline V gives CDR1 SQVTM, CDR2 ANQGSEA. V was cut by 7 bases and J by 8 bases, with 14 bases left in between. This CDR3 is built from 11 residues. Here the CDR3 DNA reads TGCAGCGGCGATCAGGGTTCCGGCTACACCTTC. Its protein is CSGDQGSGYTF.

This clonotype was found many times. The rearrangement links TRBV29-1 to TRBJ2-7, with D perhaps matching TRBD1 (7 bases). This CDR3 comprises 13 residues. CDR1 and CDR2 from the germline V gene are SQVTM and ANQGSEA. V was cut by 4 bases and J by 5 bases, with 15 bases left in between. The CDR3: CSVVPQGGDEQYF. The CDR3 coding sequence is TGCAGCGTTGTCCCTCAGGGGGGTGACGAGCAGTACTTC.

CDR3 protein: CSAPDSEAFF. CDR3 in DNA: TGCAGTGCCCCGGACAGTGAAGCTTTCTTT. This chain connects TRBV20-1 to TRBJ1-1; possible D gene TRBD1, 6 bases. The V end was cut by 6 bases, the J end by 7 bases, with 9 bases between. There are 10 residues in the CDR3. CDR1 and CDR2 (germline): DFQATT, SNEGSKA (reference sequence).

V and J are TRBV21-1 and TRBJ2-7; the tabulated D call, TRBD2, remains unverified against the DNA. TRBV21-1 is classified as a pseudogene. The CDR3 extends over 17 amino acids. CDR3 sequence: CASSPRGEGSPDYEQYF. CDR3 nucleotide sequence: TGTGCCAGCAGCCCCCGGGGGGAGGGATCCCCCGACTACGAGCAGTACTTC.

This clonotype occurred a few times. The chain carries TRBV4-1 and TRBJ2-5; D uncertain. The CDR3 loop spans 13 amino acids. V gave up 8 bases and J gave up 5 bases, with 15 bases separating them. Germline V CDR1 and CDR2: MGHRA, YSYEKL. In DNA, the CDR3 is TGCGCCAGCTCTCCAGGACGCGGCGAGACCCAGTACTTC. Its protein is CASSPGRGETQYF.

The chain couples TRBV6-6 to TRBJ1-2; 8 bases fit TRBD1. Trimming cost V 7 bases and J 6 bases; bases outside gene matches: 13. The CDR3 is made up of 15 amino acids. CDR1 and CDR2 from the germline V gene are MNHNY and SVGAGI (reference sequence). The CDR3 coding sequence is TGTGCCAGCACCTTCTCAGGGGGCGGTGGAGATGGCTACACCTTC. It translates to CASTFSGGGGDGYTF.